The 18 T cell receptor beta chains listed next were all sequenced from one sample in a study of cytomegalovirus exposure and HLA in healthy donors. Sequenced by immunoSEQ multiplex PCR; TCRdb stores in-frame clones only, minus some. The sample shows under 300,000 clones, 85% to 90% of them seen only once. The specimen was PBMCs. Source of these receptors: a woman aged 18-29 years in good health and CMV-seronegative.

V gene TRBV30 combines with J gene TRBJ1-3; 7 positions agree with TRBD1. The germline gives CDR1 GTSNPN, CDR2 SVGIG (reference sequence). Unmatched junction bases numbered 6, after V lost 4 bases and J lost 6 bases. The CDR3 runs to 13 residues. CDR3 amino acids: CAWTPDRLNTIYF. For the CDR3, the DNA is TGTGCCTGGACCCCGGACAGGCTAAACACCATATATTTT.

The rearrangement links TRBV4-1 to TRBJ2-1; 8 bases are a match to TRBD1. This CDR3 has 14 amino acids. V lost 1 base, J lost 8 bases, and 4 bases stayed unmatched. Germline CDR1 and CDR2: MGHRA and YSYEKL. The CDR3 loop reads CASSQVQGDDEQFF. CDR3 DNA sequence: TGCGCCAGCAGCCAAGTACAGGGGGATGATGAGCAGTTCTTC.

In its sample, this clone was seen a few times. This chain links TRBV27 with TRBJ1-6, with 7 bases identical to TRBD1. Germline loops: CDR1 MNHEY, CDR2 SMNVEV (reference sequence). The CDR3 runs 15 residues. V shed 7 bases, J shed 6 bases, and the junction held 9 bases outside the gene matches. The CDR3 protein is CASNPDRFINSPLHF. DNA of the CDR3: TGTGCCAGCAACCCGGACAGGTTTATTAATTCACCCCTCCACTTT.

This clone came up a few times. The chain uses TRBV27 and TRBJ2-3; weak D call: TRBD1 (7 bases). V lost 6 bases and J 3 bases, leaving 10 bases between the germline ends. Germline V CDR1 and CDR2: MNHEY, SMNVEV (reference sequence). The CDR3 consists of 13 residues. CDR3 protein: CASSPGGTDTQYF. CDR3 sequence (DNA): TGTGCCAGCAGCCCAGGGGGGACAGATACGCAGTATTTT.

V is TRBV5-4 and J is TRBJ2-7, with TRBD1 as a possible D gene (6 bases). The V end was cut by 0 bases, the J end by 1 base, with 11 bases between. The CDR3 contains 15 residues. The germline V gene encodes CDR1 SGHNT and CDR2 YYREEE (reference sequence). In nucleotides, the CDR3 is TGTGCCAGCAGCTTGGGACAGGCCCAATCCTACGAGCAGTACTTC. Residues: CASSLGQAQSYEQYF.

The chain is built from TRBV7-9 and TRBJ2-7, with 10 nucleotides matching TRBD2. The CDR3 totals 15 residues. The V and J ends lost 5 bases and 3 bases, in that order; junction bases with no gene match: 7. Germline CDR1 and CDR2: SEHNR and FQNEAQ (reference sequence). CDR3 sequence (DNA): TGTGCCAGCAGCCCAGAGGGACTAGCGTTCTACGAGCAGTACTTC. This sequence encodes CASSPEGLAFYEQYF.

The genes are TRBV14 and TRBJ2-3; no reliable D call. The germline gives CDR1 SGHDN, CDR2 FVKESK. This CDR3 is 13 amino acids long. V gave up 4 bases and J gave up 5 bases, with 10 bases separating them. CDR3 nucleotides: TGTGCCAGCAGCCGAGGTGAGAGAGATACGCAGTATTTT. It yields the protein CASSRGERDTQYF.

The genes are TRBV7-8 and TRBJ2-3; perhaps TRBD1 as D (5 bases). The germline V and J ends were trimmed by 5 bases and 11 bases, with 17 bases remaining between them. CDR3 length: 13 residues. Germline V gives CDR1 SGHVS, CDR2 FQNEAQ. CDR3 sequence reads: CASSPTPDSRQYF. The CDR3 region has the DNA TGTGCCAGCAGCCCTACTCCAGACAGTAGGCAGTATTTT. Looking up the rest from reference TRBV7-8 and TRBJ2-3 gives the full variable domain: GAGVSQSPRYKVAKRGQDVALRCDPISGHVSLFWYQQALGQGPEFLTYFQNEAQLDKSGLPSDRFFAERPEGSVSTLKIQRTQQEDSAVYLCASSPTPDSRQYFGPGTRLTVL.

This sequence joins TRBV4-1 and TRBJ2-1, with no clear D. The CDR3 covers 12 residues. Germline assignment: CDR1 MGHRA and CDR2 YSYEKL. V was pared by 6 bases and J by 4 bases, with 7 bases between. The DNA for the CDR3 is TGCGCCAGCAGGGCCCGATACAATGAGCAGTTCTTC. Translating gives CASRARYNEQFF.

The gene calls are TRBV27 and TRBJ2-3; 9 bases fit TRBD2. With V trimmed by 3 bases and J by 5 bases, 21 bases remained unmatched. Germline CDR1 and CDR2: MNHEY and SMNVEV (reference sequence). This CDR3 has 20 amino acids. The CDR3 DNA reads TGTGCCAGCAGTTTCCTGGGGTTTAGGACTAGCGCCGAGGGGAAAGATACGCAGTATTTT. Translation: CASSFLGFRTSAEGKDTQYF.

The chain joins TRBV10-2 to TRBJ2-5, with TRBD2 matching 8 bases. Germline-derived CDR1 and CDR2 are WSHSY and SAAADI. V lost 7 bases to trimming and J lost 2 bases; unmatched junction nucleotides: 6. The CDR3 is made up of 14 amino acids. CDR3 in DNA: TGCGCCAGCACCCCCGGGGGGGGGCAAGAGACCCAGTACTTC. It translates to CASTPGGGQETQYF.

This clone was detected only once. The chain combines TRBV6-5 with TRBJ1-4; perhaps TRBD1 as D (5 bases). CDR3 length: 14 amino acids. V gave up 7 bases and J gave up 4 bases, with 13 bases separating them. Germline V gene lookup returns CDR1 MNHEY and CDR2 SVGAGI. The CDR3 DNA sequence: TGTGCCAGCACTCGGGGGGGGAGTAATGAAAAACTGTTTTTT. It specifies CASTRGGSNEKLFF.

This chain links TRBV28 with TRBJ2-6; D may be TRBD1 (6 bases). Per the germline V gene, CDR1 is MDHEN and CDR2 is SYDVKM. The CDR3 extends over 18 amino acids. V was clipped by 10 bases and J by 1 base, with 23 bases between them. The chain's CDR3 is CAIMPRRRTESGANVLTF. The CDR3 DNA reads as TGTGCCATTATGCCTCGGCGGCGGACAGAATCTGGGGCCAACGTCCTGACTTTC. The full variable domain, its missing parts supplied by reference TRBV28 and TRBJ2-6, is DVKVTQSSRYLVKRTGEKVFLECVQDMDHENMFWYRQDPGLGLRLIYFSYDVKMKEKGDIPEGYSVSREKKERFSLILESASTNQTSMYLCAIMPRRRTESGANVLTFGAGSRLTVL.

V gene TRBV28 combines with J gene TRBJ1-1; 11 bases line up with TRBD1. V was clipped by 3 bases and J by 11 bases; unmatched bases: 11. The CDR3 runs to 15 residues. Germline CDR1 is MDHEN and CDR2 is SYDVKM. CDR3 residues: CASSFSTGQGADAFF. The CDR3 nucleotides are TGTGCCAGCAGTTTTTCTACCGGACAGGGGGCCGACGCTTTCTTT.

This chain uses TRBV6-5 with TRBJ2-1; D might be TRBD1 (6 bases). This CDR3 region has 14 residues. Trimming shortened V by 2 bases and J by 8 bases, and 13 bases separated the two germline ends. Per germline, CDR1 MNHEY and CDR2 SVGAGI. The CDR3 loop reads CASSYGGTGYEQFF. The DNA for the CDR3 is TGTGCCAGCAGTTACGGGGGCACCGGGTATGAGCAGTTCTTC.

The V call is TRBV10-3, the J call TRBJ2-7; 8 positions match TRBD1. V lost 5 bases, J lost 0 bases, and 6 bases stayed unmatched. The CDR3 sequence is 15 residues long. The germline V gene encodes CDR1 ENHRY and CDR2 SYGVKD. Written as DNA, the CDR3 is TGTGCCATCAGTTCCCAGGGGGCTAGCTCCTACGAGCAGTACTTC. The encoded protein is CAISSQGASSYEQYF.

The chain uses TRBV28 and TRBJ1-1; no clear D. Germline CDR1 is MDHEN and CDR2 is SYDVKM. Trimming removed 6 bases at V and 4 bases at J, with 15 bases between. The CDR3 is 14 amino acids. CDR3 nucleotide sequence: TGTGCCAGCAGGGCTCCTAGGCTCGGCACTGAAGCTTTCTTT. Its protein is CASRAPRLGTEAFF.

The chain employs TRBV20-1 and TRBJ2-5; 7 bases are a match to TRBD2. With 6 bases clipped from V and 5 bases from J, the junction kept 3 bases outside the gene matches. This CDR3 has 11 residues. CDR1 and CDR2 (germline): DFQATT, SNEGSKA (reference sequence). The CDR3 nucleotides are TGCAGTGCGAGCGGGGTGGAGACCCAGTACTTC. This encodes CSASGVETQYF.